This T cell receptor beta chain emerged from a study of blood T cell repertoires in COVID-19. Whole-study context: Samples came from the United States, Italy and Spain, spanning acute and convalescent COVID-19. PBMCs, B-cell-depleted T cells, or T cells were the source of the cDNA or gDNA that made up the material.

Germline CDR1 reads MDHEN; CDR2 reads SYDVKM. The CDR3 spans 15 residues. The germline V and J ends were trimmed by 6 bases and 4 bases, with 18 bases remaining between them. The authors' processing: Reference gene primer amplification gave nucleated cell count estimates. TCRdb keeps only in-frame clones here, not all; method: immunoSEQ multiplex PCR. V, J and clone size reflect that table, while D and trimming were determined from the DNA. The sample gives over 50,000 clones, over 75% of which show up once; 10% is in the top ten. The rearrangement joins TRBV28 to TRBJ1-2, with D tentatively TRBD1 (6 bases). The receptor comes from a human donor in a cohort sampled during active COVID-19. The source material was peripheral blood. CDR3 coding DNA: TGTGCCAGCAGCTCGGGGCGGGGGCTCATCTATGGCTACACCTTC. Its protein product is CASSSGRGLIYGYTF.